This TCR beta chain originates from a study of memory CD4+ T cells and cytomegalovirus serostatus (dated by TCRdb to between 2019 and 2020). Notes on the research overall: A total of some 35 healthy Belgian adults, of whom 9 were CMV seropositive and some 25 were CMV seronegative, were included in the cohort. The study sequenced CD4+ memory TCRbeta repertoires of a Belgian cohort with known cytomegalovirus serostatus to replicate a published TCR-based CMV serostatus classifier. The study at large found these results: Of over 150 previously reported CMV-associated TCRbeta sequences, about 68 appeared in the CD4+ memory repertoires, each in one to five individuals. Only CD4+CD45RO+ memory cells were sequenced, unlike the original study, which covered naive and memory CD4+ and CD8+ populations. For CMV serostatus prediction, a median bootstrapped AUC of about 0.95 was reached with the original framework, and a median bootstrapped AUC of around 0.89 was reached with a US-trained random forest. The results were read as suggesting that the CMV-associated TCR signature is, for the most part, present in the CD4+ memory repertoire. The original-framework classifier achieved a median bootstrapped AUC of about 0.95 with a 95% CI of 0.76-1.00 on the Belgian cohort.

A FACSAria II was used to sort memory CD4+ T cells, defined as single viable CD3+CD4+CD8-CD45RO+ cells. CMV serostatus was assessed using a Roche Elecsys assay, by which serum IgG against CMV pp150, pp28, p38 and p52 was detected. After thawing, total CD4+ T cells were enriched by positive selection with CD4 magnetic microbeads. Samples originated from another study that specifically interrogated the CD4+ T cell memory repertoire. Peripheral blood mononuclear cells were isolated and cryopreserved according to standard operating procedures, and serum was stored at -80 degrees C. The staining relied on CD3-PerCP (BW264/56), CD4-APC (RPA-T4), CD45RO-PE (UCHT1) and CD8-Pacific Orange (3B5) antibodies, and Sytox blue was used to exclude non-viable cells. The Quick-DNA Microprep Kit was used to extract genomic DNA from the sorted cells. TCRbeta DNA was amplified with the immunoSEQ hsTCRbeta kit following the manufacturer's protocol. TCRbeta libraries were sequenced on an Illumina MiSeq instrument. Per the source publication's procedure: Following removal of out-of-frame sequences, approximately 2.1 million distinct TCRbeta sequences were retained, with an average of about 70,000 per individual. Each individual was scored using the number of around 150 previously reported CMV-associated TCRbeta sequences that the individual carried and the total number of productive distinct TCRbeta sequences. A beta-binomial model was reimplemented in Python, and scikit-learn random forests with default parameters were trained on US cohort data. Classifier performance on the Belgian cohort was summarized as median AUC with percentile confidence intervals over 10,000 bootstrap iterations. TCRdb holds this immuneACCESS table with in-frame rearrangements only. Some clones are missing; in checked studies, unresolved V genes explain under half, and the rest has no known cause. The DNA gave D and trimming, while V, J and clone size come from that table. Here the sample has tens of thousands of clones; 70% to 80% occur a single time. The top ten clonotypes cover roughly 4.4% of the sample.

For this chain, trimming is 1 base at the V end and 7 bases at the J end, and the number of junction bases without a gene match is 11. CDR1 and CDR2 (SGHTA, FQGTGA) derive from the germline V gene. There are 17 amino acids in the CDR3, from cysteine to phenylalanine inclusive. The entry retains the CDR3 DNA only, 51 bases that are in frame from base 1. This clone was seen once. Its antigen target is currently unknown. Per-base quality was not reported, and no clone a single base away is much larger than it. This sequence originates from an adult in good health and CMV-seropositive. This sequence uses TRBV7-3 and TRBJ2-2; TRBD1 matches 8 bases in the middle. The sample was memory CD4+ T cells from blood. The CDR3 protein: CASSLISQGAQVGELFF. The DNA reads TGTGCCAGCAGCTTAATTTCGCAGGGGGCGCAGGTCGGGGAGCTGTTTTTT.